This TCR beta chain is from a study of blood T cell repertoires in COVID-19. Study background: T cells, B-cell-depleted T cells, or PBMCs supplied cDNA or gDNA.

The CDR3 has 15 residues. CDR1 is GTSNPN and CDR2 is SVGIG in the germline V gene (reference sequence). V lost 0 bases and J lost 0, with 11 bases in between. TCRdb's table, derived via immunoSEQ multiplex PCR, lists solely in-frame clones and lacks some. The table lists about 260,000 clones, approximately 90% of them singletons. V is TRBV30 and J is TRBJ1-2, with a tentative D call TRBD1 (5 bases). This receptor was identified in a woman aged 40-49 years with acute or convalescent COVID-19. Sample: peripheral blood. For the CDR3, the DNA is TGTGCCTGGAGTGTCTGGGGGGACGCTAACTATGGCTACACCTTC. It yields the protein CAWSVWGDANYGYTF.